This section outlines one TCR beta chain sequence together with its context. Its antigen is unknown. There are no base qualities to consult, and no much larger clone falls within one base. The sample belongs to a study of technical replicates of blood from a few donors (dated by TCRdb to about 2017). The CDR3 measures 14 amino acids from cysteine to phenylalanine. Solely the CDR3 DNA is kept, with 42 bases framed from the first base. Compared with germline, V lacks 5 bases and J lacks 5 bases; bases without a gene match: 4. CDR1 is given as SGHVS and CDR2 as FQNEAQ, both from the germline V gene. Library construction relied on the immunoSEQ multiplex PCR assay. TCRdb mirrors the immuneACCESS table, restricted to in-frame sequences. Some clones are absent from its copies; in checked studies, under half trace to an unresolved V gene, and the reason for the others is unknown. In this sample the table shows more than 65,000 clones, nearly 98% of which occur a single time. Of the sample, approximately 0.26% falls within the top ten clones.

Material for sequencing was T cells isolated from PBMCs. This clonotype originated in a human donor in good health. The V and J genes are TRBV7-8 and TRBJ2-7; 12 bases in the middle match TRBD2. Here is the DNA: TGTGCCAGCAGCGCAGGACTAGCGGGAAACGAGCAGTACTTC. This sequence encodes CASSAGLAGNEQYF.